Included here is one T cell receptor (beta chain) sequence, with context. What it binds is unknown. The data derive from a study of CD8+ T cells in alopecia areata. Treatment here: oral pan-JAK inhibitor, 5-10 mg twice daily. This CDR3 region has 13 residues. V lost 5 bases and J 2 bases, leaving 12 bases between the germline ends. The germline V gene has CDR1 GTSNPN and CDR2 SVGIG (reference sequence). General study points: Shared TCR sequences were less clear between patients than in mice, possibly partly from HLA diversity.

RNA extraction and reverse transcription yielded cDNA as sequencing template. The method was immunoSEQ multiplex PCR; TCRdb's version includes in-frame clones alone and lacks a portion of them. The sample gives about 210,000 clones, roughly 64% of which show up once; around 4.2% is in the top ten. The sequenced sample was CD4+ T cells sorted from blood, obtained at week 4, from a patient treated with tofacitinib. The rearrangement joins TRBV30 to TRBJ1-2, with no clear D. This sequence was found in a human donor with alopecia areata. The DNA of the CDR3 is TGTGCCTGGGACGGCCCAACCAACTATGGCTACACCTTC. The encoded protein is CAWDGPTNYGYTF.